This TCR beta chain is drawn from a study of control samples from healthy donors and cancer patients. Libraries were prepared by immunoSEQ multiplex PCR; TCRdb keeps only in-frame clonotypes and omits some of them. The table shows 20,000 to 30,000 clones, with over 75% occurring only once. V gave up 6 bases and J gave up 4 bases, with 10 bases separating them. Germline V gene data show CDR1 as MGHRA and CDR2 as YSYEKL. This CDR3 is built from 12 residues. This clone showed up just once. This chain joins TRBV4-1 and TRBJ2-7, with D perhaps matching TRBD2 (6 bases). The sequenced sample consisted of PBMCs. This clonotype was obtained from a woman aged 55-70 years with head and neck cancer. This chain's CDR3 is CASRQEGYEQYF. Written as DNA, the CDR3 is TGCGCCAGCAGACAGGAGGGATACGAGCAGTACTTC.